The next 18 T cell receptor beta chains were all read from a single sample in a study of control samples from healthy donors and cancer patients. Data came from immunoSEQ multiplex PCR; TCRdb stores just in-frame clones and leaves some out. Of approximately 150,000 clones in the sample, about 91% are singletons; the top ten hold approximately 3%. Sequencing was done on a sample of blood. The receptors originated from a man younger than 40 in good health.

This rearrangement joins TRBV6-5 to TRBJ1-3, with D possibly TRBD1 on 6 matching bases. The CDR3 loop spans 15 amino acids. Germline CDR1 and CDR2: MNHEY and SVGAGI. V was shortened by 7 bases and J by 3 bases, with 16 bases between the two germline ends. The CDR3 spells CASTSGGGLGNTIYF. CDR3 DNA sequence: TGTGCCAGCACTAGCGGCGGGGGGCTTGGAAACACCATATATTTT.

The rearrangement uses TRBV10-2 and TRBJ1-1; no reliable D call. The V and J ends lost 3 bases and 0 bases respectively, with 2 bases between them. The CDR3 spans 12 residues. CDR1 and CDR2 from the germline V gene are WSHSY and SAAADI. The CDR3 DNA reads as TGCGCCAGCAGTGATATGAACACTGAAGCTTTCTTT. Its translation is CASSDMNTEAFF.

This rearrangement joins TRBV10-2 to TRBJ2-7, with D perhaps being TRBD1 or TRBD2 (5 bases each). Germline V gene lookup returns CDR1 WSHSY and CDR2 SAAADI. V lost 10 bases, J lost 0 bases, and 16 bases lay in between. The CDR3 spans 14 residues. CDR3 coding DNA: TGCGCCACCATAAGGGACGGACGCTCCTACGAGCAGTACTTC. Amino acids: CATIRDGRSYEQYF.

The chain combines TRBV10-3 with TRBJ1-3; TRBD1 aligns across 8 bases. CDR3 length: 16 residues. V lost 5 bases and J lost 1; bases outside the gene matches: 7. Germline V CDR1 and CDR2: ENHRY, SYGVKD. The CDR3 here is CAISPTGDRSGNTIYF. The CDR3 region has the DNA TGTGCCATCAGTCCGACAGGGGACCGATCTGGAAACACCATATATTTT.

This rearrangement joins TRBV24-1 to TRBJ2-7; 13 nucleotides match TRBD2. The CDR3 covers 17 residues. V lost 3 bases, J lost 2 bases, and 6 bases stayed unmatched. CDR1 is KGHDR, CDR2 SFDVKD, per germline. The CDR3 DNA reads as TGTGCCACCAGTGATCCCGGGACTAGCGGGGATCCCTACGAGCAGTACTTC. Protein product: CATSDPGTSGDPYEQYF.

The genes are TRBV25-1 and TRBJ2-2, with D unresolved. The ends were cut back, 1 base at V and 5 bases at J, with 5 bases in the middle. CDR1 is MGHDK and CDR2 is SYGVNS in the germline V gene. This CDR3 spans 13 amino acids. The CDR3 nucleotides are TGTGCCAGCAGTGAATTGGGGACCGGGGAGCTGTTTTTT. Amino acid sequence: CASSELGTGELFF. The full variable domain, in which reference TRBV25-1 and TRBJ2-2 provide the parts outside the CDR3, is EADIYQTPRYLVIGTGKKITLECSQTMGHDKMYWYQQDPGMELHLIHYSYGVNSTEKGDLSSESTVSRIRTEHFPLTLESARPSHTSQYLCASSELGTGELFFGEGSRLTVL.

The chain employs TRBV7-3 and TRBJ2-5; a possible D gene is TRBD2 (7 bases). The V end lost 1 base, the J end lost 2 bases, and 17 bases lay between the germline ends. The CDR3 spans 17 residues. Germline V CDR1 and CDR2: SGHTA, FQGTGA. The CDR3 sequence is CASSLRGGGLLQETQYF. The CDR3, as DNA: TGTGCCAGCAGCTTAAGGGGAGGGGGTTTACTGCAAGAGACCCAGTACTTC.

The J gene is TRBJ1-3, the V gene TRBV11-2, with no clear D. The CDR3 spans 15 residues. Trimming stripped 5 bases from V and 4 bases from J, with 15 bases between. From germline, CDR1 is SGHAT and CDR2 FQNNGV. The CDR3 region has the DNA TGTGCCAGCAGCGCAGGAACCGTGGTAGGAAACACCATATATTTT. Translated, it gives CASSAGTVVGNTIYF.

The V call is TRBV11-3, the J call TRBJ2-2; possible D gene TRBD1, 6 bases. Trimming cost V 2 bases and J 6 bases, with 13 bases left between them. Germline V gives CDR1 SGHNT, CDR2 YENEEA. The CDR3 is 15 amino acids. CDR3 in amino acids: CASSLYFGGAGELFF. The CDR3 bases are TGTGCCAGCAGCTTATACTTTGGGGGCGCCGGGGAGCTGTTTTTT.

The CDR3 reads CASSPPSGGGSPLHF. The CDR3, as DNA: TGTGCCAGCTCACCACCCTCAGGGGGCGGGTCACCCCTCCACTTT. This chain uses TRBV18 with TRBJ1-6; 8 nucleotides agree with TRBD1. The CDR3 spans 15 residues. Per germline, CDR1 KGHSH and CDR2 LQKENI. The V gene end was trimmed by 0 bases and the J gene end by 10 bases; junction bases not matched to a gene: 5. Variable domain in full (rest from reference TRBV18 and TRBJ1-6): NAGVMQNPRHLVRRRGQEARLRCSPMKGHSHVYWYRQLPEEGLKFMVYLQKENIIDESGMPKERFSAEFPKEGPSILRIQQVVRGDSAAYFCASSPPSGGGSPLHFGNGTRLTVT.

The V and J genes are TRBV12-3 or TRBV12-4 and TRBJ1-2; D ambiguous. The CDR3 is made up of 13 amino acids. V lost 5 bases to trimming and J lost 7 bases, with 14 bases between them. The CDR3 region is CASSVHLTSGYTF. The CDR3 DNA reads as TGTGCCAGCAGTGTCCACCTGACCAGTGGCTACACCTTC.

The J gene is TRBJ2-2, the V gene TRBV7-9; D unresolved. V dropped 4 bases and J dropped 7 bases, with 4 bases sitting between them. CDR3 size: 11 residues. Germline values: CDR1 SEHNR, CDR2 FQNEAQ (reference sequence). This CDR3 reads CASSYDGELFF. CDR3 bases: TGTGCCAGCAGCTATGACGGGGAGCTGTTTTTT.

This clone showed up just a few times. The genes are TRBV11-2 and TRBJ1-3; D not certain. CDR1 is SGHAT and CDR2 is FQNNGV in the germline V gene. The CDR3 runs 15 residues. V dropped 2 bases and J dropped 0 bases, with 8 bases sitting between them. The CDR3 nucleotides read TGTGCCAGCAGCTTAATGTCCGTCTCTGGAAACACCATATATTTT. Protein: CASSLMSVSGNTIYF.

The chain is built from TRBV5-4 and TRBJ1-1, with D unclear. CDR1 SGHNT and CDR2 YYREEE come from the germline V gene (reference sequence). The CDR3 is made up of 12 amino acids. V gave up 0 bases and J gave up 7 bases, with 7 bases separating them. CDR3 DNA sequence: TGTGCCAGCAGCTTGGAAAAGGGTGAAGCTTTCTTT. Translating it yields CASSLEKGEAFF.

The J gene is TRBJ2-7, the V gene TRBV10-3, with a weak D call TRBD1 (5 bases). This CDR3 is built from 14 residues. Trimming took 3 bases from V and 0 from J, leaving 9 bases between them. Germline CDR1 reads ENHRY; CDR2 reads SYGVKD. The CDR3 protein is CAISDRALSYEQYF. In DNA form, the CDR3 reads TGTGCCATCAGTGACAGGGCCCTCTCCTACGAGCAGTACTTC.

The genes are TRBV19 and TRBJ2-7, with D maybe TRBD1 (6 bases). V dropped 7 bases and J dropped 1 base, with 14 bases sitting between them. Germline values: CDR1 LNHDA, CDR2 SQIVND (reference sequence). CDR3 length: 14 residues. Here the CDR3 reads CASMRTVPSYEQYF. The CDR3, as DNA: TGTGCCAGTATGAGGACAGTTCCTTCCTACGAGCAGTACTTC.

This sequence joins TRBV10-2 and TRBJ1-5; D perhaps matches TRBD1 (5 bases). Trimming removed 5 bases at V and 0 bases at J, with 14 bases between. CDR1 and CDR2 (germline): WSHSY, SAAADI. The CDR3 sequence is 16 residues long. In nucleotides, the CDR3 is TGCGCCAGCAGTAGCTGGGGGAGCTATAGCAATCAGCCCCAGCATTTT. This gives the protein CASSSWGSYSNQPQHF.

The V call is TRBV5-1, the J call TRBJ2-7; TRBD1 might be the D (6 bases). Per the germline V gene, CDR1 is SGHRS and CDR2 is YFSETQ. The length of the CDR3 is 15 residues. V lost 2 bases, J lost 1 base, and 13 bases lay in between. The CDR3 nucleotides read TGCGCCAGCAGCTTAGTCCCACAGGGTTCCTACGAGCAGTACTTC. It is translated as CASSLVPQGSYEQYF.